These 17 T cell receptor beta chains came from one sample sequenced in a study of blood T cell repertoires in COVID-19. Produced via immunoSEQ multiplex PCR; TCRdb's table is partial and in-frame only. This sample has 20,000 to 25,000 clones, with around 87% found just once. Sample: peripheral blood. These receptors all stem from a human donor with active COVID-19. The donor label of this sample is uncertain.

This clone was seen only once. In nucleotides, the CDR3 is TGTGCCAGTCGAGCAGGGCGAGGAGGGGGCTACACCTTC. It yields the protein CASRAGRGGGYTF. The chain has TRBV19 and TRBJ1-2; TRBD1 might be the D (5 bases). The germline V gene encodes CDR1 LNHDA and CDR2 SQIVND (reference sequence). The CDR3 loop spans 13 amino acids. With 8 bases removed from V and 8 bases from J, the gap between germline ends came to 18 bases.

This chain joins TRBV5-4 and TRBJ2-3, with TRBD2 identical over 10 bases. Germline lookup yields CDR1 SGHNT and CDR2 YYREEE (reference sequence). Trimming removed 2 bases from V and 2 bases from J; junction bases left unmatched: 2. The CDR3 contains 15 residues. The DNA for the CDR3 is TGTGCCAGCAGCTTTACTAGCGGGGCCACAGATACGCAGTATTTT. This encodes CASSFTSGATDTQYF.

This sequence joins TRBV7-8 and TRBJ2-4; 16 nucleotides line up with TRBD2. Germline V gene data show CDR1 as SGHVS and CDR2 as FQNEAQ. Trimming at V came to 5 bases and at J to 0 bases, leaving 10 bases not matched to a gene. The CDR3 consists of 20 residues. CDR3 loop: CASSPVPGTSGGGAKNIQYF. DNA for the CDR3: TGTGCCAGCAGCCCCGTTCCCGGGACTAGCGGGGGGGGAGCCAAAAACATTCAGTACTTC.

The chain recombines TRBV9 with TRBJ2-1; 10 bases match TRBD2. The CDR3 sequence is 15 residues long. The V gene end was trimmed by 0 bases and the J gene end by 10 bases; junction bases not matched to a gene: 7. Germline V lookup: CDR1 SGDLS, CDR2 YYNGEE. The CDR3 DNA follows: TGTGCCAGCAGCGTAGGTCCTAGCGGGAGTGAAGAGCAGTTCTTC. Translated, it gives CASSVGPSGSEEQFF.

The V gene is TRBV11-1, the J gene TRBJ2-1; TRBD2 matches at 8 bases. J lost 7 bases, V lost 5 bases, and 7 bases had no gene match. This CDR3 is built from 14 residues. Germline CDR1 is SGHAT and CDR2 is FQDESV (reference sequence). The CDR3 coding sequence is TGTGCCAGCAGCCCCTCGGGGGGGTGGAATGAGCAGTTCTTC. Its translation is CASSPSGGWNEQFF.

The chain's CDR3 is CASRRSNNEQFF. The CDR3 DNA sequence: TGTGCCAGCAGGAGATCGAACAATGAGCAGTTCTTC. J is TRBJ2-1 and V is TRBV11-3; no clear D. The CDR3 extends over 12 amino acids. V lost 6 bases to trimming and J lost 5 bases, with 8 bases between them. Germline V gene sequence: CDR1 SGHNT, CDR2 YENEEA.

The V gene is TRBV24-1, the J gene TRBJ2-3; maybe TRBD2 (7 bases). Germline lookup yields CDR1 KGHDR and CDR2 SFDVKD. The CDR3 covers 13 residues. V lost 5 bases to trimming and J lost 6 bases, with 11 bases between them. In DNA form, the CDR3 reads TGTGCCACCAGTGCGGGGGGCGAGGATACGCAGTATTTT. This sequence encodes CATSAGGEDTQYF.

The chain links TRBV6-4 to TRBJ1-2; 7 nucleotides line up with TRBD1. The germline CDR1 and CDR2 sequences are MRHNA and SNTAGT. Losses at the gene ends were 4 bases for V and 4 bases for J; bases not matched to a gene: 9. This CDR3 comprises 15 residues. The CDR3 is CASSVTGMFGYGYTF. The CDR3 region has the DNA TGTGCCAGCAGTGTGACAGGGATGTTTGGCTATGGCTACACCTTC.

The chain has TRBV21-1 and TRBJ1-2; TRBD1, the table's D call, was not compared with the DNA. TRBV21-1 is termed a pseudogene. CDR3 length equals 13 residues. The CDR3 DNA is TGTGCCAGCAGCAGAGTACCAGGACAGGGTAAAACCTTC. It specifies CASSRVPGQGKTF.

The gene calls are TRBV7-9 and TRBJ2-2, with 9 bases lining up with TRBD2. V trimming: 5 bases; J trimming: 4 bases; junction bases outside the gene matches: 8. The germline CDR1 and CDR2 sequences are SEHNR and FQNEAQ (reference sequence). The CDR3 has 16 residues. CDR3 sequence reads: CASSLSGGRATGELFF. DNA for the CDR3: TGTGCCAGCAGCCTTAGTGGCGGGAGGGCCACCGGGGAGCTGTTTTTT.

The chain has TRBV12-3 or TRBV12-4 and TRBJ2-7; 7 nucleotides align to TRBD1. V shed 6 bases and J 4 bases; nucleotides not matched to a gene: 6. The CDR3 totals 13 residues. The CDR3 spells CASRTGVSYEQYF. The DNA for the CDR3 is TGTGCCAGCAGAACAGGGGTATCATACGAGCAGTACTTC.

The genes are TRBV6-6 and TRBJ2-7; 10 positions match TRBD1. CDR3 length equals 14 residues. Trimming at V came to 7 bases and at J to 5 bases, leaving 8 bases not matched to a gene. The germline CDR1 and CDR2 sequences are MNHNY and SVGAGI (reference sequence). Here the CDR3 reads CASTATGGTDEQYF. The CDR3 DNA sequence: TGTGCCAGCACGGCGACAGGGGGCACGGACGAGCAGTACTTC.

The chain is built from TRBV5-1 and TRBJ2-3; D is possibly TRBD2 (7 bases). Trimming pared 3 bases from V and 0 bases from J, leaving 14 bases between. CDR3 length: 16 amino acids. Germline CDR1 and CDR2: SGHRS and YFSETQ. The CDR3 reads CASSSSGGFSTDTQYF. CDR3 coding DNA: TGCGCCAGCAGCTCTTCGGGGGGCTTCAGCACAGATACGCAGTATTTT.

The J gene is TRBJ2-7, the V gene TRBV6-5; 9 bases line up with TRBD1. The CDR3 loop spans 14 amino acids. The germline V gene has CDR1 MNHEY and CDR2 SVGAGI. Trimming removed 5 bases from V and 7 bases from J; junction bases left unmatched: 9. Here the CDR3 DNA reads TGTGCCAGCAGTAAAAGACAGGGGGGCCGAGAGCAGTACTTC. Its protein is CASSKRQGGREQYF.

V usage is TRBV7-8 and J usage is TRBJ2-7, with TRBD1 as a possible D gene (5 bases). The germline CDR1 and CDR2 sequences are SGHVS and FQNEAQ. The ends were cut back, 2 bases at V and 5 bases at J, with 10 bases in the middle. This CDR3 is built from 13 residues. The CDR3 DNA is TGTGCCAGCAGCTTATGGGGCGTGCACGAGCAGTACTTC. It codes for CASSLWGVHEQYF.

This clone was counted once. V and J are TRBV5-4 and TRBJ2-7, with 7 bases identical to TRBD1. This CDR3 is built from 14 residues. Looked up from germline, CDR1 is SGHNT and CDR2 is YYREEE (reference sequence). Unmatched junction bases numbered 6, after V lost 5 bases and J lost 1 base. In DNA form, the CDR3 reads TGTGCCAGCAGTCCCGGGACAGAGTCCTACGAGCAGTACTTC. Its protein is CASSPGTESYEQYF.

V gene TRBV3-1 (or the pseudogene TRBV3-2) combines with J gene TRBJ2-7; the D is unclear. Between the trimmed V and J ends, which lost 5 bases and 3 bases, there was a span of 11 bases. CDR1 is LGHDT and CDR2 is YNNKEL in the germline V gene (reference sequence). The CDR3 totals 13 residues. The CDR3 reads CASSSTSGYEQYF. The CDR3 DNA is TGTGCCAGCAGCTCCACCTCGGGCTACGAGCAGTACTTC.